One sample yielded the 14 T cell receptor beta chains listed below, sequenced in a study of T cells in pancreatic ductal adenocarcinoma. The table came from immunoSEQ multiplex PCR; TCRdb's copy has only in-frame clones and leaves some out. The profile covers around 94,000 clones, with about 95% appearing a single time and 3.1% taken by the ten largest. Selected pancreatic ductal adenocarcinoma patients had undergone surgery without neoadjuvant therapy. Sample: PBMCs. The receptors were gathered from a human donor with pancreatic ductal adenocarcinoma.

The V and J genes are TRBV7-9 and TRBJ2-7, with 8 bases fitting TRBD2. The CDR3 contains 14 residues. In germline, CDR1 is SEHNR, CDR2 FQNEAQ (reference sequence). Trimming cost V 10 bases and J 0 bases; bases outside gene matches: 8. The CDR3 nucleotides are TGTGCCACGAGGCGCCTAGCGGGCTCCTACGAGCAGTACTTC. It codes for CATRRLAGSYEQYF. Using reference TRBV7-9 and TRBJ2-7 for the parts outside the CDR3, the full variable domain is DTGVSQNPRHKITKRGQNVTFRCDPISEHNRLYWYRQTLGQGPEFLTYFQNEAQLEKSRLLSDRFSAERPKGSFSTLEIQRTEQGDSAMYLCATRRLAGSYEQYFGPGTRLTVT.

Written as DNA, the CDR3 is TGTGCCAGCAGCCCAACAGGGGGCGGCGGGGGGACCCAGTACTTC. It yields the protein CASSPTGGGGGTQYF. The V gene is TRBV7-9, the J gene TRBJ2-5, with TRBD1 matching 9 bases. After removal of 5 bases from V and 7 bases from J, the junction contained 11 bases not matched to a gene. This CDR3 spans 15 amino acids. CDR1 is SEHNR, CDR2 FQNEAQ, per germline (reference sequence).

The V gene is TRBV10-3, the J gene TRBJ2-2; no clear D. Per germline, CDR1 ENHRY and CDR2 SYGVKD. CDR3 size: 13 residues. V gave up 7 bases and J gave up 5 bases, with 11 bases separating them. CDR3 region: CAITDPRTGELFF. CDR3 sequence (DNA): TGTGCCATCACCGATCCCAGGACCGGGGAGCTGTTTTTT.

The rearrangement uses TRBV14 and TRBJ1-5, with 9 bases matching TRBD1. CDR1 and CDR2 (germline): SGHDN, FVKESK. There are 15 residues in the CDR3. V lost 0 bases, J lost 5 bases, and 2 bases stayed unmatched. This CDR3 reads CASSQEQGAHQPQHF. The CDR3 DNA reads TGTGCCAGCAGCCAAGAACAGGGGGCGCATCAGCCCCAGCATTTT.

The chain couples TRBV28 to TRBJ2-1; 13 bases agree with TRBD2. The CDR3 runs to 16 residues. V lost 10 bases to trimming and J lost 0 bases; unmatched junction nucleotides: 6. Germline assignment: CDR1 MDHEN and CDR2 SYDVKM. CDR3 protein: CATGTSGTSSYNEQFF. The CDR3 DNA follows: TGTGCCACCGGGACTAGCGGGACTAGCTCCTACAATGAGCAGTTCTTC.

The table lists this clone with a few counts. V is TRBV28 and J is TRBJ1-1, with 7 bases lining up with TRBD1. Trimming at V came to 6 bases and at J to 0 bases, leaving 4 bases not matched to a gene. Germline CDR1 is MDHEN and CDR2 is SYDVKM. The length of the CDR3 is 14 residues. The CDR3 DNA reads as TGTGCCAGCAGGGGGGGACAGATGAACACTGAAGCTTTCTTT. Translating gives CASRGGQMNTEAFF.

The chain recombines TRBV28 with TRBJ2-6; D perhaps matches TRBD2 (6 bases). CDR1 and CDR2 from the germline V gene are MDHEN and SYDVKM. Trimming removed 6 bases at V and 0 bases at J, with 15 bases between. The CDR3 is 17 amino acids. The CDR3 reads CASSGGGAPSGANVLTF. CDR3 DNA: TGTGCCAGCAGCGGGGGAGGCGCCCCCTCTGGGGCCAACGTCCTGACTTTC.

In DNA, the CDR3 is TGCGCCAGCAGCCAAGCCCAAGCGGGACAGGGGGCCCGGGGGACGCAGTATTTT. This translates into CASSQAQAGQGARGTQYF. The chain combines TRBV4-1 with TRBJ2-3; TRBD1 matches 12 bases. Trimming at V came to 1 base and at J to 9 bases, leaving 14 bases not matched to a gene. The CDR3 contains 18 residues. In germline, CDR1 is MGHRA, CDR2 YSYEKL.

The CDR3 reads CSVSDREWTYGYTF. The CDR3 DNA reads as TGCAGCGTTTCCGACAGGGAGTGGACCTATGGCTACACCTTC. V usage is TRBV29-1 and J usage is TRBJ1-2; 7 nucleotides agree with TRBD1. The germline V gene encodes CDR1 SQVTM and CDR2 ANQGSEA. The CDR3 is 14 residues long. Losses at the gene ends were 5 bases for V and 4 bases for J; bases not matched to a gene: 10.

This clone appeared once. The J gene is TRBJ2-3, the V gene TRBV30; D remains unclear. Trimming left V 3 bases short and J 2 bases short, with 12 bases between. CDR1 and CDR2 (germline): GTSNPN, SVGIG (reference sequence). The CDR3 contains 14 residues. The CDR3: CAWRRSEYTDTQYF. The CDR3 DNA follows: TGTGCCTGGAGGCGAAGCGAGTACACAGATACGCAGTATTTT. The whole variable domain, filled in from reference TRBV30 and TRBJ2-3, reads SQTIHQWPATLVQPVGSPLSLECTVEGTSNPNLYWYRQAAGRGLQLLFYSVGIGQISSEVPQNLSASRPQDRQFILSSKKLLLSDSGFYLCAWRRSEYTDTQYFGPGTRLTVL.

The gene calls are TRBV28 and TRBJ2-7; TRBD2 might be the D (6 bases). Trimming stripped 2 bases from V and 0 bases from J, with 8 bases between. CDR1 is MDHEN, CDR2 SYDVKM, per germline. The CDR3 covers 14 residues. CDR3 loop: CASSLPGSSYEQYF. The CDR3 bases are TGTGCCAGCAGTTTACCCGGGAGCTCCTACGAGCAGTACTTC. Full variable domain (outside the CDR3, taken from reference TRBV28 and TRBJ2-7): DVKVTQSSRYLVKRTGEKVFLECVQDMDHENMFWYRQDPGLGLRLIYFSYDVKMKEKGDIPEGYSVSREKKERFSLILESASTNQTSMYLCASSLPGSSYEQYFGPGTRLTVT.

This chain joins TRBV5-1 and TRBJ2-5, with 8 bases identical to TRBD2. Unmatched junction bases numbered 7, after V lost 2 bases and J lost 4 bases. Germline CDR1 is SGHRS and CDR2 is YFSETQ. The CDR3 length is 15 residues. CDR3 residues: CASSLAGEGGETQYF. The CDR3 region has the DNA TGCGCCAGCAGCTTAGCGGGAGAGGGGGGAGAGACCCAGTACTTC.

The rearrangement joins TRBV30 to TRBJ2-1; D is undetermined. This CDR3 comprises 11 residues. Trimming removed 2 bases at V and 6 bases at J, with 5 bases between. Per germline, CDR1 GTSNPN and CDR2 SVGIG (reference sequence). The CDR3, as DNA: TGTGCCTGGAGTTTTATCAATGAGCAGTTCTTC. It specifies CAWSFINEQFF.

V is TRBV7-9 and J is TRBJ1-1; the match to TRBD1 covers 9 bases. Unmatched junction bases numbered 5, after V lost 0 bases and J lost 3 bases. CDR1 is SEHNR, CDR2 FQNEAQ, per germline (reference sequence). This CDR3 comprises 16 residues. This CDR3 is CASSLATGGAYTEAFF. The CDR3 DNA reads TGTGCCAGCAGCTTAGCCACAGGGGGCGCTTACACTGAAGCTTTCTTT.